The 29 T cell receptor beta chains given below trace back to one sample, sequenced in a study of blood T cell repertoires in COVID-19 (dated by TCRdb to 2018 to 2020). The library was built by means of the immunoSEQ multiplex PCR assay. TCRdb mirrors the immuneACCESS table, restricted to in-frame sequences. Some clones are absent from its copies; in checked studies, under half trace to an unresolved V gene, and the reason for the others is unknown. The sample includes around 180,000 clones, with roughly 86% observed a single time. Of the sample, roughly 9.1% is held by the ten largest clones. Sequenced material: PBMCs or T cells enriched from blood (not recorded which). These receptors were obtained from a woman aged 25-40 years who had recovered from COVID-19.

Points on this clone: Relative to the germline gene, one junction end is altered; a read error may explain this. This chain connects TRBV5-6 to TRBJ1-2; 7 bases match TRBD1. This CDR3 region has 11 residues. Germline CDR1 is SGHDT and CDR2 is YYEEEE. The CDR3 nucleotides are TGTGCCAGCAGCTCCGGACAGGAACCCGTCTTC. It encodes CASSSGQEPVF.

As for this clone: This may arise from a read error, as a much more abundant clone is one base away. V is TRBV6-6 and J is TRBJ2-7; 12 nucleotides match TRBD2. The germline CDR1 and CDR2 sequences are MNHNY and SVGAGI (reference sequence). The CDR3 totals 14 residues. Trimming at V came to 5 bases and at J to 4 bases, leaving 3 bases not matched to a gene. CDR3 DNA: TGTGCCAGCAGTCAGACTAGCGGGAGATACGAGCAGTACTTC. It codes for CASSQTSGRYEQYF.

This chain connects TRBV2 to TRBJ1-2; 7 bases are shared with TRBD1. V lost 3 bases, J lost 2 bases, and 3 bases stayed unmatched. This CDR3 comprises 14 residues. Germline loops: CDR1 SNHLY, CDR2 FYNNEI. CDR3 coding DNA: TGTGCCAGCAGTGAGGGACAGATGAACTATGGCTACACCTTC. Encoded protein: CASSEGQMNYGYTF.

The chain has TRBV4-2 and TRBJ2-7; 10 nucleotides line up with TRBD2. The CDR3 totals 16 residues. Trimming took 0 bases from V and 1 from J; bases not matched to a gene: 3. CDR1 and CDR2 (germline): LGHNA, YNFKEQ. CDR3 amino acids: CASSQEWTSGSYEQYF. The CDR3 DNA reads as TGTGCCAGCAGCCAAGAGTGGACTAGCGGTTCCTACGAGCAGTACTTC.

The chain combines TRBV7-9 with TRBJ1-3; D perhaps matches TRBD1 (5 bases). The germline gives CDR1 SEHNR, CDR2 FQNEAQ (reference sequence). V lost 5 bases and J 0 bases, leaving 11 bases between the germline ends. The CDR3 length is 15 residues. The CDR3 spells CASSLDSNSGNTIYF. The CDR3 DNA is TGTGCCAGCAGCCTAGACAGTAACTCTGGAAACACCATATATTTT.

The chain links TRBV14 to TRBJ1-2; D remains ambiguous. The V end was cut by 0 bases, the J end by 4 bases, with 9 bases between. Germline values: CDR1 SGHDN, CDR2 FVKESK. The CDR3 loop spans 14 amino acids. CDR3 protein: CASSQDGRSYGYTF. In nucleotides, the CDR3 is TGTGCCAGCAGCCAAGACGGCAGGTCCTATGGCTACACCTTC.

V is TRBV18 and J is TRBJ1-6, with 7 bases matching TRBD1. This CDR3 has 17 amino acids. The V gene end was trimmed by 5 bases and the J gene end by 7 bases; junction bases not matched to a gene: 14. Germline lookup yields CDR1 KGHSH and CDR2 LQKENI. The CDR3 DNA follows: TGTGCCAGCTCAGCGCCCCTGGGGGGACAGAGAAATTCACCCCTCCACTTT. It translates to CASSAPLGGQRNSPLHF.

V usage is TRBV9 and J usage is TRBJ2-1, with 9 bases identical to TRBD2. Per the germline V gene, CDR1 is SGDLS and CDR2 is YYNGEE. The CDR3 is made up of 18 amino acids. J gave up 0 bases and V 0 bases, and 7 bases lay outside the gene matches. Written as DNA, the CDR3 is TGTGCCAGCAGCGTAGCTTCTAGCGGGACTAGCTCCTACAATGAGCAGTTCTTC. This codes for CASSVASSGTSSYNEQFF.

V gene TRBV19 combines with J gene TRBJ1-1; the D is unclear. The CDR3 covers 15 residues. The germline V gene has CDR1 LNHDA and CDR2 SQIVND (reference sequence). V lost 5 bases to trimming and J lost 1 base, with 14 bases between them. For the CDR3, the DNA is TGTGCCAGTAGTCCCGGACGGGGTAGGAACACTGAAGCTTTCTTT. This gives the protein CASSPGRGRNTEAFF.

This chain uses TRBV19 with TRBJ2-3; 9 nucleotides line up with TRBD2. Trimming removed 6 bases from V and 7 bases from J; junction bases left unmatched: 11. CDR3 size: 15 residues. Per germline, CDR1 LNHDA and CDR2 SQIVND (reference sequence). The CDR3 DNA sequence: TGTGCCAGTAGACCGACTAGCGGAATATACTATACGCAGTATTTT. This translates into CASRPTSGIYYTQYF.

The CDR3 region is CASSSGERTDTQYF. CDR3 sequence (DNA): TGCGCCAGCAGCTCAGGGGAACGCACAGATACGCAGTATTTT. The rearrangement links TRBV5-1 to TRBJ2-3; a possible D gene is TRBD1 (6 bases). This CDR3 has 14 amino acids. The V gene lost 3 bases and the J gene lost 1 base, with 9 bases spanning the gap. CDR1 is SGHRS and CDR2 is YFSETQ in the germline V gene.

The J gene is TRBJ2-7, the V gene TRBV29-1; TRBD1 agrees at 8 bases. The CDR3 is 14 amino acids. Germline CDR1 reads SQVTM; CDR2 reads ANQGSEA. The J segment lost 2 bases and the V segment lost 6 bases, leaving 9 bases of the junction unmatched. This CDR3 is CSVADRGNTYEQYF. Written as DNA, the CDR3 is TGCAGCGTAGCCGACAGGGGAAATACCTACGAGCAGTACTTC.

J is TRBJ2-5 and V is TRBV16; D uncertain. The CDR3 runs 12 residues. Germline V gives CDR1 KGHSY, CDR2 FQNENV. Trimming pared 8 bases from V and 0 bases from J, leaving 7 bases between. CDR3 region: CASRTNQETQYF. As DNA, the CDR3 is TGTGCCAGCCGAACTAACCAAGAGACCCAGTACTTC.

This chain connects TRBV9 to TRBJ1-4; TRBD1 matches 12 bases. The CDR3 contains 19 residues. The V and J ends lost 4 bases and 0 bases, in that order; junction bases with no gene match: 10. The V gene's germline CDR1 is SGDLS and CDR2 YYNGEE. The CDR3 DNA is TGTGCCAGCAGCAGCCCCGGGACAGGGGGCCTCTCAACTAATGAAAAACTGTTTTTT. Translation gives CASSSPGTGGLSTNEKLFF.

This clone occurred once. The chain joins TRBV2 to TRBJ2-7, with 10 nucleotides matching TRBD1. In germline, CDR1 is SNHLY, CDR2 FYNNEI. There are 14 residues in the CDR3. The J segment lost 6 bases and the V segment lost 5 bases, leaving 7 bases of the junction unmatched. For the CDR3, the DNA is TGTGCCAGCAGTACAGAAGGACAGGGGGTCGAGCAGTACTTC. Translated: CASSTEGQGVEQYF.

CDR3 loop: CASSAQGSGNTIYF. The CDR3 coding sequence is TGTGCCAGCAGCGCACAGGGGTCAGGAAACACCATATATTTT. The chain has TRBV3-1 (or the pseudogene TRBV3-2) and TRBJ1-3, with 7 bases identical to TRBD1. The junction had 5 bases not matched to a gene; V was cut back by 5 bases and J by 4 bases. CDR3 size: 14 residues. Looked up from germline, CDR1 is LGHDT and CDR2 is YNNKEL (reference sequence).

The genes are TRBV19 and TRBJ2-7, with 11 positions matching TRBD1. Germline CDR1 is LNHDA and CDR2 is SQIVND (reference sequence). The CDR3 sequence is 14 residues long. Trimming took 5 bases from V and 6 from J; bases not matched to a gene: 6. The CDR3 sequence is CASSEGTGGVEQYF. The CDR3 coding sequence is TGTGCCAGTAGTGAGGGGACAGGGGGAGTCGAGCAGTACTTC.

This clone was found once. The genes are TRBV28 and TRBJ1-2, with D unclear. The CDR3 sequence is 14 residues long. Germline assignment: CDR1 MDHEN and CDR2 SYDVKM. V lost 3 bases and J lost 0, with 8 bases in between. The CDR3 loop reads CASSFAGPNYGYTF. The CDR3 DNA reads TGTGCCAGCAGTTTTGCAGGCCCTAACTATGGCTACACCTTC.

This chain uses TRBV12-3 or TRBV12-4 with TRBJ2-5; D is uncertain. CDR3 size: 13 residues. The ends were cut back, 1 base at V and 5 bases at J, with 8 bases in the middle. The CDR3 region has the DNA TGTGCCAGCAGTTTAGATAGCCGGGAGACCCAGTACTTC. Translated: CASSLDSRETQYF.

The chain has TRBV15 and TRBJ2-1; no clear D gene. This CDR3 spans 17 amino acids. The V gene's germline CDR1 is LNHNV and CDR2 YYDKDF (reference sequence). Trimming shortened V by 5 bases and J by 2 bases, and 19 bases separated the two germline ends. The CDR3 loop reads CATSYTPQARAYNEQFF. In DNA form, the CDR3 reads TGTGCCACCAGCTACACCCCCCAAGCCCGGGCCTACAATGAGCAGTTCTTC.

The gene calls are TRBV6-4 and TRBJ2-5, with D perhaps matching TRBD2 (5 bases). CDR3 length: 16 residues. Trimming shortened V by 10 bases and J by 5 bases, and 26 bases separated the two germline ends. Germline CDR1 and CDR2: MRHNA and SNTAGT. The CDR3, as DNA: TGTGCCACCGGGCCCCCTACTCGCCCTAAGCGGGAGACCCAGTACTTC. This translates into CATGPPTRPKRETQYF.

The rearrangement uses TRBV11-2 and TRBJ2-7; TRBD2 might be the D (6 bases). The V gene lost 0 bases and the J gene lost 2 bases, with 11 bases spanning the gap. Germline assignment: CDR1 SGHAT and CDR2 FQNNGV. This CDR3 spans 15 amino acids. CDR3 amino acids: CASSLDAREAYEQYF. The CDR3 nucleotides read TGTGCCAGCAGCTTAGATGCCAGGGAGGCCTACGAGCAGTACTTC.

The rearrangement links TRBV16 to TRBJ1-2, with TRBD1 matching over 10 bases. Germline CDR1 reads KGHSY; CDR2 reads FQNENV. The CDR3 has 15 amino acids. Trimming cost V 0 bases and J 5 bases; bases outside gene matches: 3. The CDR3 loop reads CASSQSTGGMYGYTF. CDR3 coding DNA: TGTGCCAGCAGCCAATCGACAGGGGGCATGTATGGCTACACCTTC.

The J gene is TRBJ2-7, the V gene TRBV7-2; 10 bases line up with TRBD2. Germline V gene lookup returns CDR1 SGHTA and CDR2 FQGNSA. There are 17 residues in the CDR3. The trim removed 0 bases at V and 0 bases at J, leaving 5 bases unmatched. Here the CDR3 DNA reads TGTGCCAGCAGCTTAGCTCCGGGACTAGCGTTCTCCTACGAGCAGTACTTC. Translation: CASSLAPGLAFSYEQYF.

This sequence joins TRBV30 and TRBJ1-5; possible D gene TRBD1, 6 bases. This CDR3 has 14 amino acids. Germline V gene data show CDR1 as GTSNPN and CDR2 as SVGIG (reference sequence). V shed 2 bases and J shed 5 bases, with 13 bases lying between them. The CDR3 region is CAWSPGQSHQPQHF. DNA of the CDR3: TGTGCCTGGAGTCCCGGACAGTCCCATCAGCCCCAGCATTTT.

The chain carries TRBV6-1 and TRBJ2-2, with 13 nucleotides matching TRBD2. This CDR3 spans 17 amino acids. The junction had 6 bases not matched to a gene; V was cut back by 1 base and J by 7 bases. The germline V gene has CDR1 MNHNS and CDR2 SASEGT. This CDR3 reads CASSEGAGLAGYGELFF. CDR3 DNA sequence: TGTGCCAGCAGTGAAGGCGCGGGACTAGCGGGGTACGGGGAGCTGTTTTTT.

The rearrangement links TRBV6-2 or TRBV6-3 to TRBJ1-5, with TRBD1 matching over 8 bases. From germline, CDR1 is MNHEY and CDR2 SVGEGT. This CDR3 region has 16 residues. J gave up 1 base and V 5 bases, and 7 bases lay outside the gene matches. Written as DNA, the CDR3 is TGTGCCAGCAGTAAGGGGGACAGGCAGAGCAATCAGCCCCAGCATTTT. This codes for CASSKGDRQSNQPQHF.

This clone was observed once. The V and J genes are TRBV28 and TRBJ1-2, with 8 nucleotides matching TRBD1. The length of the CDR3 is 14 residues. V shed 7 bases and J 5 bases; nucleotides not matched to a gene: 9. CDR1 is MDHEN and CDR2 is SYDVKM in the germline V gene. CDR3 bases: TGTGCCAGCAATGACAGGGGCTACGTTTATGGCTACACCTTC. Protein: CASNDRGYVYGYTF.

The V and J genes are TRBV30 and TRBJ1-3; 11 nucleotides line up with TRBD1. CDR3 length: 17 amino acids. V gave up 0 bases and J gave up 3 bases; unmatched junction bases: 7. Germline CDR1 is GTSNPN and CDR2 is SVGIG (reference sequence). The CDR3 reads CAWSVRPGTGGGNTIYF. The CDR3 bases are TGTGCCTGGAGTGTACGCCCGGGGACAGGGGGTGGAAACACCATATATTTT.